The TCR beta chain under discussion was sequenced for a study of PD-1 blockade in classical Hodgkin lymphoma. Study findings and constraints: Complete responders matched newly diagnosed patients in baseline diversity.

Profiling relied on immunoSEQ multiplex PCR, and the TCRdb table lists in-frame clones only, not all of them. The data show some 28,000 clones, over 75% seen once. Germline lookup yields CDR1 SSHAT and CDR2 FNYEAQ (reference sequence). V shed 3 bases, J shed 4 bases, and the junction held 12 bases outside the gene matches. The CDR3 is made up of 17 amino acids. Documented time point: cycle 4 day 1 (C4D1), after 6 weeks of nivolumab. Relapse was seen in all patients after autologous stem cell transplantation, and brentuximab vedotin exposure was variable. A word on this clone: Its antigen is not known.

The receptor's source is a human donor with classical Hodgkin lymphoma. The specimen was peripheral blood mononuclear cells (PBMCs), collected before the fourth cycle of nivolumab. This chain connects TRBV7-7 to TRBJ2-5, with 9 nucleotides matching TRBD2. The CDR3 sequence is CASSFLWAGGPPETQYF. The CDR3 nucleotides are TGTGCCAGCAGCTTTCTGTGGGCGGGGGGGCCTCCAGAGACCCAGTACTTC.